A single T cell receptor (beta chain) is shown here with its context. The length of the CDR3 is 14 residues. With 7 bases clipped from V and 0 bases from J, the junction kept 6 bases outside the gene matches. Germline V lookup: CDR1 SQVTM, CDR2 ANQGSEA. TCRdb reanalysed the RT-PCR reads using MiXCR and keeps one entry per CDR3 protein. The table includes 550,000 to 750,000 distinct CDR3 sequences, over 12% detected once. The chain has TRBV29-1 and TRBJ2-3, with TRBD1 matching 8 bases. The sequencing sample was made of memory CD4+ T cells from blood. The sequence came from a female donor in good health, serving as a healthy control. In nucleotides, the CDR3 is TGCAGCGGGACTCAGGGGGCTAGCACAGATACGCAGTATTTT. This translates into CSGTQGASTDTQYF.